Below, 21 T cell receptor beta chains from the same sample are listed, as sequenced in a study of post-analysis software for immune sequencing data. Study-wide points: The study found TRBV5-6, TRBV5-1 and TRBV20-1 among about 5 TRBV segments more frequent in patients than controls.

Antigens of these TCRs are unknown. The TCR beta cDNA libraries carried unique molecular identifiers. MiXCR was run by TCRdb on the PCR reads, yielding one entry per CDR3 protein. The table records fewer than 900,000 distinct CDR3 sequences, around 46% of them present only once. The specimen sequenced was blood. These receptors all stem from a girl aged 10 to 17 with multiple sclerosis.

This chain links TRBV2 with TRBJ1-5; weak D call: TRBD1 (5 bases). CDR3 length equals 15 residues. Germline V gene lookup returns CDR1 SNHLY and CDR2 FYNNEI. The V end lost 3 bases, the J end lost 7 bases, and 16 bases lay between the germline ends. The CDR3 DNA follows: TGTGCCAGCAGTGAGGTCCGCCAGGGTGGACAGCCCCAGCATTTT. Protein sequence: CASSEVRQGGQPQHF.

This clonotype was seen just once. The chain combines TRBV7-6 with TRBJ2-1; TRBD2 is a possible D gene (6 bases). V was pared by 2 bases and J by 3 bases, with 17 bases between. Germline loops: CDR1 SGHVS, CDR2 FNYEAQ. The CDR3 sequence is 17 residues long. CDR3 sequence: CASSLRNRLADYNEQFF. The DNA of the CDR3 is TGTGCCAGCAGCTTACGCAACCGATTAGCGGACTACAATGAGCAGTTCTTC. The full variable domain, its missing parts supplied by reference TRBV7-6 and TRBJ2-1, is GAGVSQSPRYKVTKRGQDVALRCDPISGHVSLYWYRQALGQGPEFLTYFNYEAQQDKSGLPNDRFSAERPEGSISTLTIQRTEQRDSAMYRCASSLRNRLADYNEQFFGPGTRLTVL.

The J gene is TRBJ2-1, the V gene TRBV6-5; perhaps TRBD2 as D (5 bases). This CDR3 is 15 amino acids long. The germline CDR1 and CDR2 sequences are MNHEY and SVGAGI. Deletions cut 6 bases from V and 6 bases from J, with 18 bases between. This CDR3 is CASSLFGESGNEQFF. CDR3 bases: TGTGCCAGCAGCTTATTCGGGGAATCAGGCAATGAGCAGTTCTTC.

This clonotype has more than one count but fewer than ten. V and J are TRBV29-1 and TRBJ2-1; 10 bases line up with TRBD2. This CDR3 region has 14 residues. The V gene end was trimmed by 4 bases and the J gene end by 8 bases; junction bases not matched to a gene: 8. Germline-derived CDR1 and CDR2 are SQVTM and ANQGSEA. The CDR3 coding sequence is TGCAGCGTTGCGGTACTAGCGGGATATCATGAGCAGTTCTTC. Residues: CSVAVLAGYHEQFF.

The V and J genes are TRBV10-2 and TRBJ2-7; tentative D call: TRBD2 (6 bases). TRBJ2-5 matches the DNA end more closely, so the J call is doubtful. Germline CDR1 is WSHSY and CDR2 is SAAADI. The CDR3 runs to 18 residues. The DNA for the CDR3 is TGCGCCAGCAGTGAGTCGACTGGAGGGGCCCTAGGTACTGAGACCCAGTACTTC. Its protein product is CASSESTGGALGTETQYF.

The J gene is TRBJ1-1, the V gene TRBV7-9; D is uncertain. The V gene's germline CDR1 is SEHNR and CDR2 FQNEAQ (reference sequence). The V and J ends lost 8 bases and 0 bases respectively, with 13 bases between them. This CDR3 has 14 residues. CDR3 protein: CASGGQIMNTEAFF. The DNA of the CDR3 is TGTGCCAGCGGCGGGCAGATCATGAACACTGAAGCTTTCTTT.

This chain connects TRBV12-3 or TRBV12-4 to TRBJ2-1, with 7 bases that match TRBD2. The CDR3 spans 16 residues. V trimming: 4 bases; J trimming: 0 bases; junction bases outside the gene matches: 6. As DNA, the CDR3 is TGTGCCAGCAGTTGCCCCCGGGAGGCCTCCTACAATGAGCAGTTCTTC. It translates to CASSCPREASYNEQFF.

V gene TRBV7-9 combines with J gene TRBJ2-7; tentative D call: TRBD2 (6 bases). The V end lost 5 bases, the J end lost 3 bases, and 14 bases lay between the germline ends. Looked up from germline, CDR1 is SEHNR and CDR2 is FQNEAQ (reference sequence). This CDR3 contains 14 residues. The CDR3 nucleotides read TGTGCCAGCAGCCCAGCGGGTGAGGACTACGAGCAGTACTTC. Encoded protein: CASSPAGEDYEQYF.

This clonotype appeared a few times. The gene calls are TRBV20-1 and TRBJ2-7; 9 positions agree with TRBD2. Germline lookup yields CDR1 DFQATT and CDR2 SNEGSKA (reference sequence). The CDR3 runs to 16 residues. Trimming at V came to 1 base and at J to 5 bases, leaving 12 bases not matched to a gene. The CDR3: CSARGREREAVHEQYF. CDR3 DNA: TGCAGTGCTAGAGGTCGGGAGCGGGAGGCTGTCCACGAGCAGTACTTC.

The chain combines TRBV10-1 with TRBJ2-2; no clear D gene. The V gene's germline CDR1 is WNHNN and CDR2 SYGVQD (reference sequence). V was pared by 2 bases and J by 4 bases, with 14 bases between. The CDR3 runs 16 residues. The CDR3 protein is CASSETKKGTTGELFF. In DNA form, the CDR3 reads TGCGCCAGCAGTGAGACGAAAAAGGGAACCACCGGGGAGCTGTTTTTT.

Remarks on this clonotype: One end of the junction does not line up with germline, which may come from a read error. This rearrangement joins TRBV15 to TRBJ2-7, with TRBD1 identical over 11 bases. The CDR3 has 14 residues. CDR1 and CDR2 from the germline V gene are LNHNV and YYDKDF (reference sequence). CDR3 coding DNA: TGTGCCACCAGCGATGGACAGGGGGCCTACGAGCGGTACTTC. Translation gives CATSDGQGAYERYF.

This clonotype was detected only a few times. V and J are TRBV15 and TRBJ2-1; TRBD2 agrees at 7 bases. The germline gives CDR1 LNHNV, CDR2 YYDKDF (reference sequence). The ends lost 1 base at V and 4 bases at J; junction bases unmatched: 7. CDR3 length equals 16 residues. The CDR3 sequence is CATSRVPGLPYNEQFF. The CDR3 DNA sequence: TGTGCCACCAGCAGAGTACCGGGACTACCTTACAATGAGCAGTTCTTC.

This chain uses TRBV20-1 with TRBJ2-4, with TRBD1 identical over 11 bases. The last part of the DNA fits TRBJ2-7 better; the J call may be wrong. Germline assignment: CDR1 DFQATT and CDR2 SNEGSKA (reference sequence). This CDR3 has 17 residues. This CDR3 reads CSAAGQGAGKTYYEQYF. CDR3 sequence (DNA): TGCAGTGCAGCCGGACAGGGGGCCGGGAAGACGTACTACGAGCAGTACTTC.

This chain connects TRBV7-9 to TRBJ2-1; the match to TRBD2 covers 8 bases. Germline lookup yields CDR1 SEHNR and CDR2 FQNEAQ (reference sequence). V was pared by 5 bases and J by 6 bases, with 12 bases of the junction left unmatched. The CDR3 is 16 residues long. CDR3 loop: CASSLTGTSYANEQFF. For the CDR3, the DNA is TGTGCCAGCAGCCTAACCGGGACTAGTTATGCCAATGAGCAGTTCTTC. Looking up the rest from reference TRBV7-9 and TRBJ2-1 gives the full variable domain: DTGVSQNPRHKITKRGQNVTFRCDPISEHNRLYWYRQTLGQGPEFLTYFQNEAQLEKSRLLSDRFSAERPKGSFSTLEIQRTEQGDSAMYLCASSLTGTSYANEQFFGPGTRLTVL.

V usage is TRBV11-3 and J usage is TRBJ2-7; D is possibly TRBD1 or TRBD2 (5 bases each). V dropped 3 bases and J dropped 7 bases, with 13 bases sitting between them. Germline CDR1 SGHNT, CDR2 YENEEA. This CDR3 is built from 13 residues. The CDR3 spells CASSLGRNSEQYF. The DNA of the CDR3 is TGTGCCAGCAGCTTGGGACGTAACTCAGAGCAGTACTTC. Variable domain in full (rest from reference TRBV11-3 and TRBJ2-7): EAGVVQSPRYKIIEKKQPVAFWCNPISGHNTLYWYLQNLGQGPELLIRYENEEAVDDSQLPKDRFSAERLKGVDSTLKIQPAELGDSAVYLCASSLGRNSEQYFGPGTRLTVT.

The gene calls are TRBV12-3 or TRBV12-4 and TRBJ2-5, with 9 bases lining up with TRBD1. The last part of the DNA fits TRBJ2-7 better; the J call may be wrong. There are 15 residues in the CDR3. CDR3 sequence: CASRNRDRDLYEQYF. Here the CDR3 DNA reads TGTGCCAGCAGGAACCGGGACAGGGACCTCTACGAGCAGTACTTC.

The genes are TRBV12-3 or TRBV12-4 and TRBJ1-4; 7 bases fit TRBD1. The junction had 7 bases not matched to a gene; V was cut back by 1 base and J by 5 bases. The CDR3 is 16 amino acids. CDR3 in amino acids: CASSLGGGASNEKLFF. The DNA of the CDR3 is TGTGCCAGCAGTTTAGGAGGGGGCGCATCCAATGAAAAACTGTTTTTT.

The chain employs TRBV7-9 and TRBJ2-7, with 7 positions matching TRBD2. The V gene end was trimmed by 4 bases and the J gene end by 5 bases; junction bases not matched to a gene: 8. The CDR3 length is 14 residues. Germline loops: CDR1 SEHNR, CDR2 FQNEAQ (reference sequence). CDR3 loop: CASSSAGSRDEQYF. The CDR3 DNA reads TGTGCCAGCAGCTCAGCGGGGAGCCGCGACGAGCAGTACTTC.

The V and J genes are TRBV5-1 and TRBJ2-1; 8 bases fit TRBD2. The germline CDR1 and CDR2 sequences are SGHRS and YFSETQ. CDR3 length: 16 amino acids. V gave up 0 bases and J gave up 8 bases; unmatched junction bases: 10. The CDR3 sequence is CASSLDGGGSIDEQFF. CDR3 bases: TGCGCCAGCAGCTTGGACGGGGGGGGTAGCATTGATGAGCAGTTCTTC.

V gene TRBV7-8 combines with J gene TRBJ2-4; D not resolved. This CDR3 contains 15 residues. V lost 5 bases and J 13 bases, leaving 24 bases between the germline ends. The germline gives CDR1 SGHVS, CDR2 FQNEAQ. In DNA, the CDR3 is TGTGCCAGCAGCCCCTTCTCCCCATCGCGGAGCGTGCAGTACTTC. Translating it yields CASSPFSPSRSVQYF.

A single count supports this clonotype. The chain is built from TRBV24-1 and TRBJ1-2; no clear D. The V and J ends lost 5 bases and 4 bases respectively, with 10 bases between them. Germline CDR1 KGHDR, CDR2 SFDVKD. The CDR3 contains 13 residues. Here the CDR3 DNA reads TGTGCCACCAGTGGGGCCGGTTTCTATGGCTACACCTTC. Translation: CATSGAGFYGYTF.